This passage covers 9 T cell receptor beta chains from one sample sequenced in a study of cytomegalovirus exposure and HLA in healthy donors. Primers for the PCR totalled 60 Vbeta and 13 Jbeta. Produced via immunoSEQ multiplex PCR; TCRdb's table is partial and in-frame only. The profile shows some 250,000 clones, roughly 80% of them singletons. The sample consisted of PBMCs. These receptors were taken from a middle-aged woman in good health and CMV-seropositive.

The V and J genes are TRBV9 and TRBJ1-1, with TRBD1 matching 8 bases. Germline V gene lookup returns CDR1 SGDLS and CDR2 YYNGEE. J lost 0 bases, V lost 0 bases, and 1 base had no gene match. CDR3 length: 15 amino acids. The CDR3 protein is CASSVDRGVNTEAFF. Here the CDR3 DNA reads TGTGCCAGCAGCGTAGACAGGGGGGTGAACACTGAAGCTTTCTTT.

The CDR3 here is CASSAPLQDEQYF. Written as DNA, the CDR3 is TGTGCCAGCAGCGCTCCCTTACAGGACGAGCAGTACTTC. The rearrangement links TRBV9 to TRBJ2-7, with D possibly matching TRBD1 (5 bases). This CDR3 spans 13 amino acids. CDR1 is SGDLS, CDR2 YYNGEE, per germline. V was clipped by 3 bases and J by 5 bases, with 12 bases between them.

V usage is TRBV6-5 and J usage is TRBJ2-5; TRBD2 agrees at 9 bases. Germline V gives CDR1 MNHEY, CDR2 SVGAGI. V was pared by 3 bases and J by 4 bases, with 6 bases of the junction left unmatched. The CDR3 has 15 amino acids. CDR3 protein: CASSYPGLAGETQYF. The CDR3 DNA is TGTGCCAGCAGTTATCCGGGACTAGCAGGAGAGACCCAGTACTTC.

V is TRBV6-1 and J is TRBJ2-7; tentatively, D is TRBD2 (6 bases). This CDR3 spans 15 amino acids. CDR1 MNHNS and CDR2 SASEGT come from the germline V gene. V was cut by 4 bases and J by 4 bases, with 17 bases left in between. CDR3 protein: CASSVGWQGGYEQYF. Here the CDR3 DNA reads TGTGCCAGCAGTGTAGGATGGCAGGGAGGATACGAGCAGTACTTC.

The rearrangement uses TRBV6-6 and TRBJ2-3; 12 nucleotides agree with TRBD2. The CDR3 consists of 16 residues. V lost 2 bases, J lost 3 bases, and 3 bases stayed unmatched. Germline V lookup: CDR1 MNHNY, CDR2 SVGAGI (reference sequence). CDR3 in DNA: TGTGCCAGCAGTTACCAAGGACTAGCGGGGACAGATACGCAGTATTTT. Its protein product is CASSYQGLAGTDTQYF.

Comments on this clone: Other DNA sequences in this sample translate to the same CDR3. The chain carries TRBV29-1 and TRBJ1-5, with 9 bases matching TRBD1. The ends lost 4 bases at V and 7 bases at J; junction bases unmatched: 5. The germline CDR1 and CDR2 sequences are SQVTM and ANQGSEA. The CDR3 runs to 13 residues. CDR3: CSVATGGGQPQHF. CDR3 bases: TGCAGCGTTGCGACAGGGGGAGGGCAGCCCCAGCATTTT.

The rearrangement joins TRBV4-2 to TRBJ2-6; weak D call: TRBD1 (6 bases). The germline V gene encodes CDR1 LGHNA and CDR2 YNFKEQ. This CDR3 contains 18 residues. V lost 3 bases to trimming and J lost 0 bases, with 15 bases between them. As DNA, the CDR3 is TGTGCCAGCAGCCATGCAATAGGGGGTATCTCTGGGGCCAACGTCCTGACTTTC. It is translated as CASSHAIGGISGANVLTF.

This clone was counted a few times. CDR3: CAWSGGYQPQHF. For the CDR3, the DNA is TGTGCCTGGAGTGGCGGGTATCAGCCCCAGCATTTT. The chain employs TRBV30 and TRBJ1-5; unclear D gene. V was pared by 1 base and J by 5 bases, with 6 bases between. The length of the CDR3 is 12 residues. Germline loops: CDR1 GTSNPN, CDR2 SVGIG (reference sequence).

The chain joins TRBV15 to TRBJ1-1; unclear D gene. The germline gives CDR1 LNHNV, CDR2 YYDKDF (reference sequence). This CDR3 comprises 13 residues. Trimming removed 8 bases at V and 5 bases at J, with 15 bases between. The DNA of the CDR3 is TGTGCCACCGATAGAGGGAGGATGACTGAAGCTTTCTTT. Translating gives CATDRGRMTEAFF.